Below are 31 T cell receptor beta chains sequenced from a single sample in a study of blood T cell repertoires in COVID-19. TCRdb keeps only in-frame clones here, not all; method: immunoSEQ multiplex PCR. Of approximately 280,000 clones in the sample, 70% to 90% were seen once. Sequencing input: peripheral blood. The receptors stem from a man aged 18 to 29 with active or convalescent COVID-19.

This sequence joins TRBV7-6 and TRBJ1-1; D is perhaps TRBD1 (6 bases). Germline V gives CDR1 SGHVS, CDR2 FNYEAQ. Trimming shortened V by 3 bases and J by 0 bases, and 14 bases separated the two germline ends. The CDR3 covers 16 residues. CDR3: CASSLSPGHLNTEAFF. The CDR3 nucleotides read TGTGCCAGCAGCTTGTCGCCGGGACACTTGAACACTGAAGCTTTCTTT.

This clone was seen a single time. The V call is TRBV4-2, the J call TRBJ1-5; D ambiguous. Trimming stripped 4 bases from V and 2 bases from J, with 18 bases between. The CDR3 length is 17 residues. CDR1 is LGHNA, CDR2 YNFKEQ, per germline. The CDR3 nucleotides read TGTGCCAGCAGCCTTACCCAAAGAGGTTCGCGCAATCAGCCCCAGCATTTT. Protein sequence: CASSLTQRGSRNQPQHF.

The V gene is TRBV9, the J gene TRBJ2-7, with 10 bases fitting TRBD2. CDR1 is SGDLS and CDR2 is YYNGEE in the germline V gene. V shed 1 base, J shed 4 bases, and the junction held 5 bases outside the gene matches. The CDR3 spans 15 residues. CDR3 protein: CASSVSGGGGYEQYF. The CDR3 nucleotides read TGTGCCAGCAGCGTAAGCGGGGGGGGAGGTTACGAGCAGTACTTC.

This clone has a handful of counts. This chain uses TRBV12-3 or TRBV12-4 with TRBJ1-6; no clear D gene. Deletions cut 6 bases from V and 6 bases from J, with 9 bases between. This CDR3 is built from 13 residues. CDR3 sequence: CASSLLINSPLHF. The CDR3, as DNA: TGTGCCAGCAGCCTTCTTATTAATTCACCCCTCCACTTT.

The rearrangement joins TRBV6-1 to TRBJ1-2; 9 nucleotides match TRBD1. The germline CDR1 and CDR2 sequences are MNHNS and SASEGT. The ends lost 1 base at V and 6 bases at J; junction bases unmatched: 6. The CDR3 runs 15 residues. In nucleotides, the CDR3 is TGTGCCAGCAGTGAAGACGGGACAGGGTTCGATGGCTACACCTTC. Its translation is CASSEDGTGFDGYTF.

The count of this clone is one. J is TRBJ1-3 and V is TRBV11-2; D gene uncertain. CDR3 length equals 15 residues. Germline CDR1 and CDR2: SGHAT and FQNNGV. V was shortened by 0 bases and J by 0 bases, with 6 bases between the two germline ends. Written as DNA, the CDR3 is TGTGCCAGCAGCTTAGATTTGAGCTCTGGAAACACCATATATTTT. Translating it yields CASSLDLSSGNTIYF.

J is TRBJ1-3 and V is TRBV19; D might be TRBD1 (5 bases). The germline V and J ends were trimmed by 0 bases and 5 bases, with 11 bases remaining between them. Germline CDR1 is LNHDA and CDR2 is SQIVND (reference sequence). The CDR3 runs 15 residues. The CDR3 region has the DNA TGTGCCAGTAGTATAGACGCAGGGTCAAGAAACACCATATATTTT. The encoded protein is CASSIDAGSRNTIYF.

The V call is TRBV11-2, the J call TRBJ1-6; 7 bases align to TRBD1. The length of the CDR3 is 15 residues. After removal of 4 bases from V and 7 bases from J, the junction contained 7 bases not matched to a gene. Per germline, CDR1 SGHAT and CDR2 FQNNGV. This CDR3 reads CASSSPRGPNSPLHF. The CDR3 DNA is TGTGCCAGCAGCTCCCCGAGGGGGCCCAATTCACCCCTCCACTTT.

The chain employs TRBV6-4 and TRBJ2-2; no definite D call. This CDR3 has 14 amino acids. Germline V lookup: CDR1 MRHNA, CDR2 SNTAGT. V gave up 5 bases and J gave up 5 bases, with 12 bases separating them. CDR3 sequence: CASSISSSTGELFF. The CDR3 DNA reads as TGTGCCAGCAGTATCTCTAGTTCAACCGGGGAGCTGTTTTTT.

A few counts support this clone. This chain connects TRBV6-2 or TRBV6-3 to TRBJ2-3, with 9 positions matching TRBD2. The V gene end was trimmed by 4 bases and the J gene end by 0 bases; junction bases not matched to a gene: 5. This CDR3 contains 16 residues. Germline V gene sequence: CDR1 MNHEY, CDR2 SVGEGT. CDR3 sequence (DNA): TGTGCCAGCAGTTTTGGTCTAGCGGGGAGCACAGATACGCAGTATTTT. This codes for CASSFGLAGSTDTQYF.

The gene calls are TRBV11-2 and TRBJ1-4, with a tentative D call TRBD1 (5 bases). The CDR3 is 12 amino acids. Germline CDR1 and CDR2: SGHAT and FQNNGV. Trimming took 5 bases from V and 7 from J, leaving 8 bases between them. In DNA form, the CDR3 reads TGTGCCAGCAGCCGGGGGGTTGAAAAACTGTTTTTT. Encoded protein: CASSRGVEKLFF.

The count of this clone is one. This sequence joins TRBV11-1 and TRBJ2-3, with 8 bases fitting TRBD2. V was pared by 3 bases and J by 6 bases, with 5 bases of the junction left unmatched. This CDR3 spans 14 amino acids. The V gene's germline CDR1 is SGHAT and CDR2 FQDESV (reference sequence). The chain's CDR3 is CASSFGGAKDTQYF. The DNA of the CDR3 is TGTGCCAGCAGCTTCGGGGGGGCCAAGGATACGCAGTATTTT.

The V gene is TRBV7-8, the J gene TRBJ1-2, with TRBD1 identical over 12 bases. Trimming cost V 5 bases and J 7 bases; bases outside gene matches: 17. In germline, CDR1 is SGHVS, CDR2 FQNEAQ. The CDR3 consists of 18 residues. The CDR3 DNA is TGTGCCAGCAGCCCACTAATGGGACAGGGGGCTTTGGTTGGTGGCTACACCTTC. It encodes CASSPLMGQGALVGGYTF.

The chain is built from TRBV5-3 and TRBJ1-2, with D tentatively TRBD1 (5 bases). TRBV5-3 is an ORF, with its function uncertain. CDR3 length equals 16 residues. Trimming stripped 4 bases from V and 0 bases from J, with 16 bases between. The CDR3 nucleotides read TGTGCCAGAAGCCACGCGGGGGGGAGCGCTAACTATGGCTACACCTTC. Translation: CARSHAGGSANYGYTF.

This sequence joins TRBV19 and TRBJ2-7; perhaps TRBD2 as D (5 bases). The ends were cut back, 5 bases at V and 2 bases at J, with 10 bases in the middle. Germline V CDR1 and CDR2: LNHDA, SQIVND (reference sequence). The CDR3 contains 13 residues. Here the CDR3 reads CASSFGKTYEQYF. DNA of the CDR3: TGTGCCAGTAGTTTCGGGAAGACCTACGAGCAGTACTTC.

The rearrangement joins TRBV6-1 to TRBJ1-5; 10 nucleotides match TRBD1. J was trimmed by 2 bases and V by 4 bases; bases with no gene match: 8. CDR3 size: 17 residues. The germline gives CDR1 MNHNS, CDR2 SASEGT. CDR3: CASSASSTGGGNQPQHF. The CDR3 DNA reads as TGTGCCAGCAGTGCCTCCTCGACAGGGGGCGGCAATCAGCCCCAGCATTTT.

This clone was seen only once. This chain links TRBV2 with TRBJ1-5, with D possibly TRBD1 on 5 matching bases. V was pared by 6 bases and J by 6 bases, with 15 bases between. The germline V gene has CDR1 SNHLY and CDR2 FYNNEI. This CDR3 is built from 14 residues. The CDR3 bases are TGTGCCAGCAGCCAAAGCGGGGGTTCTCAGCCCCAGCATTTT. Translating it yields CASSQSGGSQPQHF.

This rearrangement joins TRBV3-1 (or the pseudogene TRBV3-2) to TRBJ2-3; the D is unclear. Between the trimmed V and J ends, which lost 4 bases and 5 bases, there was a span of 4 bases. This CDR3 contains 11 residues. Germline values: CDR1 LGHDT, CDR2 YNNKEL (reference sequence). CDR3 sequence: CASSPGDTQYF. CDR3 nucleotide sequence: TGTGCCAGCAGCCCCGGAGATACGCAGTATTTT.

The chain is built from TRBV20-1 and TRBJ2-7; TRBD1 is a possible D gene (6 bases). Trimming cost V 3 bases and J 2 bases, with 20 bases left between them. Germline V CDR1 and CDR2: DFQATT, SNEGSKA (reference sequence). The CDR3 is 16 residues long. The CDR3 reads CSASSGQGIAAYEQYF. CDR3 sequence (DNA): TGCAGTGCTAGTTCGGGACAAGGGATTGCAGCCTACGAGCAGTACTTC.

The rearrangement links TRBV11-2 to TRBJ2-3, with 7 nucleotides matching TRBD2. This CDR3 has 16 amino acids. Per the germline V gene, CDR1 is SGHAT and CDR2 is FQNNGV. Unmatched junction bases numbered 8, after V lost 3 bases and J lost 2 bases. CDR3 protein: CASSLNGGTHTDTQYF. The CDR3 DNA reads TGTGCCAGCAGCTTGAACGGGGGGACCCACACAGATACGCAGTATTTT.

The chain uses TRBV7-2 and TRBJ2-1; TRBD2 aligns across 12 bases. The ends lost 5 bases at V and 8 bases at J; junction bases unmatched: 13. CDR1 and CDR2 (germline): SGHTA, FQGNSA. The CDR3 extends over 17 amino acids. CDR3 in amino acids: CASSKLILAGGRDEQFF. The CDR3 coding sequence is TGTGCCAGCAGCAAATTGATACTAGCGGGGGGTAGGGATGAGCAGTTCTTC.

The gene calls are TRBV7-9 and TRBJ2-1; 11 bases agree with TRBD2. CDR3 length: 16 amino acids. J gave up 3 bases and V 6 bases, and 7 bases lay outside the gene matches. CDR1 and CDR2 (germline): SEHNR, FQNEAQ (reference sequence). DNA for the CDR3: TGTGCCAGCAGGGATCTAGCGGGGGGTTACTACAATGAGCAGTTCTTC. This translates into CASRDLAGGYYNEQFF.

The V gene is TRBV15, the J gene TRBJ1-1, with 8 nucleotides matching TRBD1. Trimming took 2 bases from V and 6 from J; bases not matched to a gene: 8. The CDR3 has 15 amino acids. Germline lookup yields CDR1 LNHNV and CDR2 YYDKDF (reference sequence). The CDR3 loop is CATSRSSQGVAEAFF. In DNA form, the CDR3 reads TGTGCCACCAGCAGATCCTCACAGGGGGTAGCTGAAGCTTTCTTT.

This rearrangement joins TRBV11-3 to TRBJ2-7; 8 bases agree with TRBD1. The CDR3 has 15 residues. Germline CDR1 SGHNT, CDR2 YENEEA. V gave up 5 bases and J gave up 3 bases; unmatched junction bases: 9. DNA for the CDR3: TGTGCCAGCAGCCTTGGACAGGGTAATTTCTACGAGCAGTACTTC. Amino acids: CASSLGQGNFYEQYF.

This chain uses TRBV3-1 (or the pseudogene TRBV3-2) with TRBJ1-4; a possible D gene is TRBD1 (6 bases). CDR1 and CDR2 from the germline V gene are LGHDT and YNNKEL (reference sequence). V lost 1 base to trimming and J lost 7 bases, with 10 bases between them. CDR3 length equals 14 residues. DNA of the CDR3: TGTGCCAGCAGCCAAGGGGACAAGTCTGAAAAACTGTTTTTT. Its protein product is CASSQGDKSEKLFF.

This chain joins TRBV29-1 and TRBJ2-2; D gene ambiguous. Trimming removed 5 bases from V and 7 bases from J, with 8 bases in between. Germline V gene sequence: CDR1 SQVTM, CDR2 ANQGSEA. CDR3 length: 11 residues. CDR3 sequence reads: CSVSRSGELFF. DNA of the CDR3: TGCAGCGTTTCAAGGAGCGGGGAGCTGTTTTTT.

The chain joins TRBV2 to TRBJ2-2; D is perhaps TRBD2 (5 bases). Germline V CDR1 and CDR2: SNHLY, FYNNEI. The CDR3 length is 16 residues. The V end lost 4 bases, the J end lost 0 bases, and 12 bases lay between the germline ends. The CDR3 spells CASSGISGTNTGELFF. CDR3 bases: TGTGCCAGCAGTGGGATAAGCGGAACGAACACCGGGGAGCTGTTTTTT.

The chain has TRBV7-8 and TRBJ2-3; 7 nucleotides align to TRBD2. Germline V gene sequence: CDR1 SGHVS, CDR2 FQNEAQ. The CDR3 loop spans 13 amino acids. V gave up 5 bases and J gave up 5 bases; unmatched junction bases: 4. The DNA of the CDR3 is TGTGCCAGCAGCCTTCCTAGCGGAGATACGCAGTATTTT. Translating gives CASSLPSGDTQYF.

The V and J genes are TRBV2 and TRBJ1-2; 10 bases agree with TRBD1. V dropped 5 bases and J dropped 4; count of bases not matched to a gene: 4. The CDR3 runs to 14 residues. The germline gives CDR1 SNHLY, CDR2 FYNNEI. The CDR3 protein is CASSPGTGVYGYTF. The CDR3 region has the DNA TGTGCCAGCAGTCCGGGGACAGGGGTCTATGGCTACACCTTC.

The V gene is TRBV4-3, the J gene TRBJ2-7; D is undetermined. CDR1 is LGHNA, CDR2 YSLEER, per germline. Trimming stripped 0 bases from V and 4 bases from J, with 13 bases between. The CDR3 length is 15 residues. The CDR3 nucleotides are TGCGCCAGCAGCCAAGAAACGCGGCCGGAGTACGAGCAGTACTTC. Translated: CASSQETRPEYEQYF.

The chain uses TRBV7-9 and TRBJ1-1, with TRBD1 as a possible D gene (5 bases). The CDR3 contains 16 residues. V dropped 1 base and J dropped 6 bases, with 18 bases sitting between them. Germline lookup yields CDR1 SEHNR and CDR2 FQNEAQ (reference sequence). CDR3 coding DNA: TGTGCCAGCAGCTTAGTGTCCAGGCAGGGATCGCCTGAAGCTTTCTTT. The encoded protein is CASSLVSRQGSPEAFF.